The T cell receptor (beta chain) described here comes from a study of shared clonotypes between healthy human individuals. Whole-study context: Per-donor plates numbered three CD4 naive, three CD4 memory, two CD8 naive and one CD8 memory.

Study-level findings and limits: Compared with memory subsets, naive subsets generally had larger estimated richness.

A single count supports this clone. Antigen: not known. An assay was performed, and its level was deep. It was across several immunoSEQ plates that each subset's genomic DNA was evenly split. The assay was immunoSEQ multiplex PCR, and TCRdb's table has in-frame clones only and misses some. The data contain about 330,000 clones, around 86% of them singletons. V was clipped by 3 bases and J by 10 bases, with 10 bases between them. The CDR3 extends over 13 amino acids. Per the germline V gene, CDR1 is LNHDA and CDR2 is SQIVND (reference sequence). The V call is TRBV19, the J call TRBJ1-6; no clear D. The sample consisted of memory CD8+ T cells sorted from blood. The sample's subset: CD45RO+ cells pooled with CCR7-negative TemRA cells. The clonotype comes from a man aged 18 to 29 in good health. The CDR3 loop reads CASSIDGESPLHF. DNA for the CDR3: TGTGCCAGTAGTATCGACGGGGAGTCACCCCTCCACTTT.